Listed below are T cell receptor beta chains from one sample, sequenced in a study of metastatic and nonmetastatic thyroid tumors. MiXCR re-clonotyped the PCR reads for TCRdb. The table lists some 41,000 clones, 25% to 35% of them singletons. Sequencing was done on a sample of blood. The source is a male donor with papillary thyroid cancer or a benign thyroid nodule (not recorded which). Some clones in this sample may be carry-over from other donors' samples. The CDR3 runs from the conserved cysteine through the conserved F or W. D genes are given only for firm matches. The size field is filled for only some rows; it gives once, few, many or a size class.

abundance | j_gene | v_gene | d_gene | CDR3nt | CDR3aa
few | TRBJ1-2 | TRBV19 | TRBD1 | TGTGCCAGTAACGACAGGGTGGATGGCTACACCTTC | CASNDRVDGYTF
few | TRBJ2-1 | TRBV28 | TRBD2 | TGTGCCAGCAGTTTGGCGGGAGGGATTGGTGAGCAGTTCTTC | CASSLAGGIGEQFF
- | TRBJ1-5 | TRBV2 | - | TGTGCCGAACTAGCCTATTGCAATCAGCCCCAGCATTTT | CAELAYCNQPQHF
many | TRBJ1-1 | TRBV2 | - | TGTGCCAGCAATCTGGGGGCTACCACTGAAGCTTTCTTT | CASNLGATTEAFF
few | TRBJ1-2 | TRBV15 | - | TGTGCCAACAGCCAGGGACGGGGAACAGGGATCGGGGGCTACACCTTC | CANSQGRGTGIGGYTF
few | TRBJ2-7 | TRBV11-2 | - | TGTGCCAGCAGCTTAGTATCTGGGAGGCTCGGGTCCTCCTACGAGCAGTACTTC | CASSLVSGRLGSSYEQYF
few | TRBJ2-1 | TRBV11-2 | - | TGTGCCAGCAGCCTCGCGGCCAATGAGCAGTTCTTC | CASSLAANEQFF
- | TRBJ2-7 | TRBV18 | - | TGTGCCAGCTCACCAGGGTCCTACGAGCAGTACTTC | CASSPGSYEQYF
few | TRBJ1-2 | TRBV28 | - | TGTGCCAGCAGTTTATTTTCGGACACCGGAATTGGCTACACCTTC | CASSLFSDTGIGYTF
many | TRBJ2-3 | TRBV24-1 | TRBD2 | TGTGCCACCAGTGATTATAAGCGGGGGGGGGCAGATACGCAGTATTTT | CATSDYKRGGADTQYF
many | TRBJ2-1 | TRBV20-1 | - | TGCAGTGCTAGTCGCCCCTACAATGAGCAGTTCTTC | CSASRPYNEQFF
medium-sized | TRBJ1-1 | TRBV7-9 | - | TGTGCCAGCAGCTTAGGAGCCGCCTCTGAAGCTTTCTTT | CASSLGAASEAFF
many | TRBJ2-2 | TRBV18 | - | TGTGCCAGCTCACTGAGCGGGTTCGGGGAGCTGTTTTTT | CASSLSGFGELFF
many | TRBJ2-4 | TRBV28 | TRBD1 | TGTGCCAGCAGCGCCACAGGGGCTCAGAACATCCAGTACTTC | CASSATGAQNIQYF